The 11 T cell receptor beta chains presented below share a single source sample, sequenced in a study of T cell changes during pregnancy in multiple sclerosis. The data were produced by immunoSEQ multiplex PCR, yet TCRdb's version contains in-frame clones alone and is incomplete. The data contain more than 55,000 clones, approximately 89% of them singletons. The source material was peripheral blood, sampled after pregnancy. The source is a female donor in good health, enrolled as a control in a pregnancy study.

In this sample, this clone turned up a few times. The rearrangement links TRBV5-1 to TRBJ1-4, with D hard to call. The length of the CDR3 is 14 residues. Trimming shortened V by 5 bases and J by 5 bases, and 13 bases separated the two germline ends. Germline CDR1 is SGHRS and CDR2 is YFSETQ. CDR3: CASSPSGSNEKLFF. CDR3 nucleotide sequence: TGCGCCAGCAGTCCATCGGGGTCCAATGAAAAACTGTTTTTT.

The genes are TRBV7-2 and TRBJ2-6; no reliable D call. V lost 7 bases, J lost 1 base, and 8 bases lay in between. This CDR3 region has 14 residues. Germline loops: CDR1 SGHTA, CDR2 FQGNSA. The CDR3 DNA sequence: TGTGCCAGCACCCGGGTGTCTGGGGCCAACGTCCTGACTTTC. Translating it yields CASTRVSGANVLTF.

The CDR3 loop is CASSGEDYEQFF. The CDR3, as DNA: TGTGCCAGTAGCGGGGAAGACTATGAGCAGTTCTTC. The gene calls are TRBV19 and TRBJ2-1, with a possible D match to TRBD2 (5 bases). The V and J ends lost 6 bases and 8 bases respectively, with 11 bases between them. This CDR3 region has 12 residues. Germline CDR1 and CDR2: LNHDA and SQIVND (reference sequence).

V is TRBV6-5 and J is TRBJ1-2; D gene uncertain. The CDR3 contains 13 residues. Germline V gene data show CDR1 as MNHEY and CDR2 as SVGAGI. V was pared by 5 bases and J by 8 bases, with 15 bases between. The CDR3 region has the DNA TGTGCCAGCAGTGACGGGGTGAGGTGGGGCTACACCTTC. It is translated as CASSDGVRWGYTF.

V gene TRBV19 combines with J gene TRBJ2-3; 7 bases match TRBD2. This CDR3 has 15 amino acids. The trim removed 3 bases at V and 0 bases at J, leaving 3 bases unmatched. The V gene's germline CDR1 is LNHDA and CDR2 SQIVND (reference sequence). In DNA form, the CDR3 reads TGTGCCAGTAGTATGGGGAGGGTTAGCACAGATACGCAGTATTTT. This gives the protein CASSMGRVSTDTQYF.

Concerning this clone itself: An end of the junction does not agree with germline; a read error may underlie this. The J gene is TRBJ2-7, the V gene TRBV5-4; 9 nucleotides match TRBD2. This CDR3 region has 14 residues. Looked up from germline, CDR1 is SGHNT and CDR2 is YYREEE (reference sequence). The CDR3 sequence is CASSHVVREGLENF. Written as DNA, the CDR3 is TGTGCCAGCAGCCACGTAGTGCGGGAGGGCCTTGAGAACTTC.

The chain employs TRBV7-2 and TRBJ2-1, with D tentatively TRBD2 (6 bases). The germline CDR1 and CDR2 sequences are SGHTA and FQGNSA. The ends were cut back, 1 base at V and 9 bases at J, with 16 bases in the middle. The CDR3 length is 15 residues. CDR3 protein: CASSLGGTPGGEQFF. The CDR3 DNA follows: TGTGCCAGCAGCTTAGGTGGGACTCCCGGGGGTGAGCAGTTCTTC.

Only one count was recorded for this clone. The CDR3 protein is CASSQAPLAASTDTQYF. CDR3 nucleotides: TGCGCCAGCAGCCAAGCTCCACTAGCGGCGAGCACAGATACGCAGTATTTT. This sequence joins TRBV4-3 and TRBJ2-3; TRBD2 matches 8 bases. V lost 1 base to trimming and J lost 0 bases; unmatched junction nucleotides: 6. Germline loops: CDR1 LGHNA, CDR2 YSLEER. The CDR3 contains 17 residues.

The V and J genes are TRBV18 and TRBJ1-6, with TRBD1 matching over 8 bases. Germline V gene data show CDR1 as KGHSH and CDR2 as LQKENI. Losses at the gene ends were 6 bases for V and 8 bases for J; bases not matched to a gene: 6. The CDR3 covers 14 residues. CDR3 sequence reads: CASSGQGRDSPLHF. CDR3 nucleotide sequence: TGTGCCAGCTCTGGACAGGGTCGTGATTCACCCCTCCACTTT.

The V and J genes are TRBV7-6 and TRBJ2-5; no firm D call. This CDR3 spans 15 amino acids. CDR1 is SGHVS, CDR2 FNYEAQ, per germline. With 1 base removed from V and 2 bases from J, the gap between germline ends came to 11 bases. CDR3 sequence reads: CASSLGVSVQETQYF. The CDR3 coding sequence is TGTGCCAGCAGCTTAGGTGTCAGCGTACAAGAGACCCAGTACTTC.

The chain couples TRBV30 to TRBJ2-5, with 8 bases matching TRBD2. This CDR3 contains 15 residues. V was clipped by 2 bases and J by 5 bases; unmatched bases: 10. Germline CDR1 and CDR2: GTSNPN and SVGIG (reference sequence). CDR3 DNA sequence: TGTGCCTGGAGTCAAACCGGGACTAGAGGGGAGACCCAGTACTTC. Translated: CAWSQTGTRGETQYF.